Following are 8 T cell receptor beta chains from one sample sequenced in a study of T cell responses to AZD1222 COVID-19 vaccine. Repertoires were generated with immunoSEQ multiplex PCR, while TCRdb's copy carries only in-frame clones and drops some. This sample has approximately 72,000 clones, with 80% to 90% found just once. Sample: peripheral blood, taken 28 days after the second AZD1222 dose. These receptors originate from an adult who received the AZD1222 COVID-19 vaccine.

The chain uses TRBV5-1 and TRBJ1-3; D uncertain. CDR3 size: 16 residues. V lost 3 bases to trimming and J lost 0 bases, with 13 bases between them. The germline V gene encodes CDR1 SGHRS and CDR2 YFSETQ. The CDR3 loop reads CASSSESGFSGNTIYF. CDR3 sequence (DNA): TGCGCCAGCAGCTCCGAATCCGGGTTCTCTGGAAACACCATATATTTT.

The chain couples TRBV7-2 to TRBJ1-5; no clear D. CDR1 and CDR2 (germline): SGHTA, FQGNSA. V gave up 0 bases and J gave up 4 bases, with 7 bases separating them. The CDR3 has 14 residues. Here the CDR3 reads CASSLASENQPQHF. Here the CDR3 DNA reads TGTGCCAGCAGCTTAGCGTCAGAAAATCAGCCCCAGCATTTT.

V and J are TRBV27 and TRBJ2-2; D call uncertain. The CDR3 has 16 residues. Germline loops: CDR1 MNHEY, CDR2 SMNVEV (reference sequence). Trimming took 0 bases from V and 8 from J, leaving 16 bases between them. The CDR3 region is CASSLSSAVRGGELFF. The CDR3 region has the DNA TGTGCCAGCAGTTTATCGTCGGCAGTTCGAGGTGGGGAGCTGTTTTTT.

The CDR3 here is CASSYQGEQYF. The CDR3 region has the DNA TGTGCCAGCAGTTACCAGGGCGAGCAGTACTTC. The rearrangement links TRBV12-3 or TRBV12-4 to TRBJ2-7; D is perhaps TRBD1 (5 bases). V gave up 4 bases and J gave up 6 bases, with 7 bases separating them. The CDR3 is 11 amino acids.

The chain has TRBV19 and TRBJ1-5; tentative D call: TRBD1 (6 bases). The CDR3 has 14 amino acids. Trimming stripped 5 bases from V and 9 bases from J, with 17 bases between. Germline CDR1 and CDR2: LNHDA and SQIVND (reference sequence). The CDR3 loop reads CASSGLGGPGPQHF. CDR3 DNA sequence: TGTGCCAGTAGTGGGCTAGGGGGACCGGGGCCCCAGCATTTT.

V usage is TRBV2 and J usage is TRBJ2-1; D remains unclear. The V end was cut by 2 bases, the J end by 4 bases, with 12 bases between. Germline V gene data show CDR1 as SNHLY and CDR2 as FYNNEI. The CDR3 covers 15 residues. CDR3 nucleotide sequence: TGTGCCAGCAGTGAAATGGGGTCAACGTACAATGAGCAGTTCTTC. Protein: CASSEMGSTYNEQFF.

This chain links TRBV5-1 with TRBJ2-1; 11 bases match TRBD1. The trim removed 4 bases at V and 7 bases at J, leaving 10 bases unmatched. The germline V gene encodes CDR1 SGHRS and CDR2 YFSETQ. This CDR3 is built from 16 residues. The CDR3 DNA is TGCGCCAGCAGCCTAAGACCGGGACAGGGGGAAAATGAGCAGTTCTTC. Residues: CASSLRPGQGENEQFF.

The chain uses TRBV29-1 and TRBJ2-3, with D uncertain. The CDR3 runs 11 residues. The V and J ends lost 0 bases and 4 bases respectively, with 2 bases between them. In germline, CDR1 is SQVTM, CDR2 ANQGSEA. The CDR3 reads CSVEEADTQYF. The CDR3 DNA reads TGCAGCGTTGAAGAAGCAGATACGCAGTATTTT.